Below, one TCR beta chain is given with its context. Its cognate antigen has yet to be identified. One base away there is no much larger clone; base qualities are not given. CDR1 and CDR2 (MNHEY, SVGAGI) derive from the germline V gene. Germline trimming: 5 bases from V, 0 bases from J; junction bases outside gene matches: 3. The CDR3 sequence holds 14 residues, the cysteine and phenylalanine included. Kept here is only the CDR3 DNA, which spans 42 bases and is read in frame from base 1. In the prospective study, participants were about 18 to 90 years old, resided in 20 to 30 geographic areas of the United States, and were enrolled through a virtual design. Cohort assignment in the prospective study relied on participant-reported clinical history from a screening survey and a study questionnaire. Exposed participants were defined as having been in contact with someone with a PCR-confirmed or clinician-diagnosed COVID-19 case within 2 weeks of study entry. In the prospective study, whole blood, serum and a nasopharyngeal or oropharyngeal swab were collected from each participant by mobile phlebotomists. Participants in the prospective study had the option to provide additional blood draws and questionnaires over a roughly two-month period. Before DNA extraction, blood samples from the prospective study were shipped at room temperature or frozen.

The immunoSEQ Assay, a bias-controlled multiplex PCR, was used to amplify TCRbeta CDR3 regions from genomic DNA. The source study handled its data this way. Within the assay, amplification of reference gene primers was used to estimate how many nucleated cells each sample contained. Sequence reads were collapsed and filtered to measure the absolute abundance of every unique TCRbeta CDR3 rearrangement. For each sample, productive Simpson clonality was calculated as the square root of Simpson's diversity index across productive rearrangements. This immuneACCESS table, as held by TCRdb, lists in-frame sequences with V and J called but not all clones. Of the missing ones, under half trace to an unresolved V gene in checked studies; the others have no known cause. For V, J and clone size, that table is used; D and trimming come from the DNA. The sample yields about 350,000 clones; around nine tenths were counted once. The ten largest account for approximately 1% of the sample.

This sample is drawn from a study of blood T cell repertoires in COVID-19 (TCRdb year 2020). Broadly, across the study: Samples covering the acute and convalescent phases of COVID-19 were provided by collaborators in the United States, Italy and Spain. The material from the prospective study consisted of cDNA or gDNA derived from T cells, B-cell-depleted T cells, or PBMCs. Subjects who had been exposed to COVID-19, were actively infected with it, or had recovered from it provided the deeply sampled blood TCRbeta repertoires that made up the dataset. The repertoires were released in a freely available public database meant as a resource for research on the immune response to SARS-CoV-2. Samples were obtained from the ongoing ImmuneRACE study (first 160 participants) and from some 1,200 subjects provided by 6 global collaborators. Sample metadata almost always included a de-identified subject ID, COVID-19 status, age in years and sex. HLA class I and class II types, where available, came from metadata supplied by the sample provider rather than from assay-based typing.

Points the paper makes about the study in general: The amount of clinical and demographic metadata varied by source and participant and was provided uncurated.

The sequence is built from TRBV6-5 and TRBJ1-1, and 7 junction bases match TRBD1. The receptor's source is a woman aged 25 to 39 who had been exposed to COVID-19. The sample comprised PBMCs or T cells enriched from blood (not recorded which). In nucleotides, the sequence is TGTGCCAGCAGTCAGACAGGGATGAACACTGAAGCTTTCTTT. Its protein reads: CASSQTGMNTEAFF.